The 17 T cell receptor beta chains presented below share a single source sample, sequenced in a study of monozygotic twins with inflammatory bowel disease. TCRdb re-called the 5' RACE reads; every CDR3 protein appears as one record, without DNA. The sample totals about 160,000 distinct CDR3 sequences. Material: blood. These receptors all come from a human donor with ulcerative colitis or Crohn's disease, or a healthy co-twin of an affected twin (not recorded which).

The V gene is TRBV20-1, the J gene TRBJ1-1; with no DNA, the TCRdb D assignment of TRBD1 cannot be verified. Germline V gene lookup returns CDR1 DFQATT and CDR2 SNEGSKA (reference sequence). The CDR3 spans 13 residues. The CDR3: CSARAQGYTEAFF.

The rearrangement links TRBV5-1 to TRBJ2-7. The CDR3 extends over 13 amino acids. Germline V gives CDR1 SGHRS, CDR2 YFSETQ. This chain's CDR3 is CASSLTEAYEQYF.

This sequence joins TRBV5-1 and TRBJ1-1. Germline V gene sequence: CDR1 SGHRS, CDR2 YFSETQ. The CDR3 consists of 13 residues. The CDR3 is CASSIGTVTEAFF.

V and J are TRBV5-1 and TRBJ2-1. The CDR3 length is 14 residues. Germline V gene sequence: CDR1 SGHRS, CDR2 YFSETQ. The CDR3 sequence: CASSIGGTYNEQFF.

The chain recombines TRBV5-1 with TRBJ2-7; TCRdb gives TRBD2 as the D gene, but with no DNA this cannot be confirmed. CDR1 and CDR2 (germline): SGHRS, YFSETQ. This CDR3 has 15 amino acids. The chain's CDR3 is CASSVGSGGWYEQYF.

This chain links TRBV20-1 with TRBJ1-3. CDR1 is DFQATT, CDR2 SNEGSKA, per germline (reference sequence). The CDR3 contains 14 residues. The CDR3: CSARDAYSGNTIYF.

The V gene is TRBV29-1, the J gene TRBJ1-2; TCRdb's assignment of TRBD1 cannot be checked, as there is no DNA. Germline V CDR1 and CDR2: SQVTM, ANQGSEA. The CDR3 totals 13 residues. CDR3 sequence reads: CSVRTENNYGYTF.

V usage is TRBV3-1 and J usage is TRBJ1-1; the D call of TRBD1 rests on TCRdb alone, since no DNA is present to check it. The CDR3 spans 19 residues. Germline V gives CDR1 LGHDT, CDR2 YNNKEL (reference sequence). CDR3 residues: CASSLFASPQGRLGTEAFF. Drawing the rest from reference TRBV3-1 and TRBJ1-1, the complete variable domain is DTAVSQTPKYLVTQMGNDKSIKCEQNLGHDTMYWYKQDSKKFLKIMFSYNNKELIINETVPNRFSPKSPDKAHLNLHINSLELGDSAVYFCASSLFASPQGRLGTEAFFGQGTRLTVV.

The chain has TRBV5-4 and TRBJ1-5. Germline V gives CDR1 SGHNT, CDR2 YYREEE (reference sequence). The CDR3 length is 13 residues. The CDR3: CASSLDVDRPQHF.

The chain carries TRBV3-1 and TRBJ1-1; TCRdb calls TRBD1, which cannot be checked without DNA. CDR1 LGHDT and CDR2 YNNKEL come from the germline V gene (reference sequence). The CDR3 consists of 16 residues. Here the CDR3 reads CASAPTGTGMNTEAFF.

V usage is TRBV7-2 and J usage is TRBJ2-7; as DNA is missing, the TRBD2 call by TCRdb cannot be tested. Germline CDR1 is SGHTA and CDR2 is FQGNSA. The CDR3 consists of 15 residues. This chain's CDR3 is CASSLSSGYSYEQYF. Based on the CDR3 plus reference TRBV7-2 and TRBJ2-7, the full variable domain is GAGVSQSPSNKVTEKGKDVELRCDPISGHTALYWYRQSLGQGLEFLIYFQGNSAPDKSGLPSDRFSAERTGGSVSTLTIQRTQQEDSAVYLCASSLSSGYSYEQYFGPGTRLTVT.

The chain links TRBV9 to TRBJ1-2; the TRBD1 assignment by TCRdb is unverifiable without DNA. CDR3 size: 15 residues. Germline assignment: CDR1 SGDLS and CDR2 YYNGEE. This chain's CDR3 is CASSVFAGSGRGYTF.

This chain joins TRBV20-1 and TRBJ1-5; TCRdb's D gene call, TRBD1, goes unchecked for lack of DNA. The CDR3 covers 17 residues. Germline V gene sequence: CDR1 DFQATT, CDR2 SNEGSKA (reference sequence). CDR3 amino acids: CSARDMDEDSNYQPQHF.

The rearrangement links TRBV20-1 to TRBJ2-3; TCRdb proposes TRBD1, but this gene call is untestable without DNA. Germline CDR1 reads DFQATT; CDR2 reads SNEGSKA (reference sequence). CDR3 length: 15 residues. The CDR3 sequence: CSARDPLRPGDTQYF.

CDR3 sequence reads: CASSLGGTPSETQYF. The chain employs TRBV5-1 and TRBJ2-5; checking the TCRdb D call of TRBD2 is not possible without DNA. The CDR3 consists of 15 residues. CDR1 is SGHRS and CDR2 is YFSETQ in the germline V gene.

This chain links TRBV20-1 with TRBJ2-5; TCRdb's D gene call, TRBD1, goes unchecked for lack of DNA. The CDR3 has 12 amino acids. Germline V gene sequence: CDR1 DFQATT, CDR2 SNEGSKA (reference sequence). The CDR3 sequence: CSARQGAETQYF.

This chain joins TRBV3-1 and TRBJ1-5. The germline V gene has CDR1 LGHDT and CDR2 YNNKEL (reference sequence). This CDR3 is built from 13 residues. This CDR3 is CASSHREDQPQHF.